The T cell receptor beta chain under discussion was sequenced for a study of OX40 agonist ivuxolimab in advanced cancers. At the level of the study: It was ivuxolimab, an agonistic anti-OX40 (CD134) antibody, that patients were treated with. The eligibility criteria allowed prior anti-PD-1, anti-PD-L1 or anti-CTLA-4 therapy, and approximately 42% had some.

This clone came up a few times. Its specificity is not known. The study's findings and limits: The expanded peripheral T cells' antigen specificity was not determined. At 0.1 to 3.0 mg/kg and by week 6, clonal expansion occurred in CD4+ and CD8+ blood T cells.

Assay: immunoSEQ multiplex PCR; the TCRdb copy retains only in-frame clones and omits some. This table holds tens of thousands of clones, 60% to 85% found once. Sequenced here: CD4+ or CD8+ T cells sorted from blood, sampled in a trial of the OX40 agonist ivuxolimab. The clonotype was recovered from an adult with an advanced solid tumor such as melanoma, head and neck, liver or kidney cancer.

CDR3 nucleotide sequence: TGTGCCAGTAGTAATCGTGAGCTAGCGGGCCTAGGGGAGCAGTACTTC. It encodes CASSNRELAGLGEQYF. The rearrangement links TRBV19 to TRBJ2-7, with 8 bases aligning to TRBD2. With 4 bases clipped from V and 7 bases from J, the junction kept 15 bases outside the gene matches. This CDR3 contains 16 residues. CDR1 LNHDA and CDR2 SQIVND come from the germline V gene (reference sequence).